These T cell receptor beta chains were read from a single sample in a study of CD8+ T cells in alopecia areata. TCRdb's table, derived via immunoSEQ multiplex PCR, lists solely in-frame clones and lacks some. The sample yields about 250,000 clones, about 60% seen once. The source material was CD4+ T cells sorted from blood, sampled at week 52, from a patient treated with tofacitinib. These receptor sequences come from a human donor with alopecia areata. Each CDR3 is given with its conserved first and last residue. Each record gives: V gene, D gene, clone size, J gene, CDR3 DNA, CDR3 protein. D genes are given only for firm matches. For some rows the clone size is stated as once, few or many, or as a class when expanded; others skip it.

TRBV30	TRBD1	-	TRBJ2-5	TGTGCCTGGACCCCAGGGGGCGCGTGGACCCAGTACTTC	CAWTPGGAWTQYF
TRBV7-2	-	-	TRBJ2-6	TGTGCCAGCAGCTTAGCGTCGGGTTCTGGGGCCAACGTCCTGACTTTC	CASSLASGSGANVLTF
TRBV30	-	-	TRBJ2-7	TGTGCCTGGAGTGTTGGGACCTTGAGCCACGAGCAGTACTTC	CAWSVGTLSHEQYF
TRBV30	TRBD1	-	TRBJ2-7	TGTGCCTGGAGGGAGGCCGGGACAGGGAATTACGAGCAGTACTTC	CAWREAGTGNYEQYF
TRBV30	-	-	TRBJ2-7	TGTGCCTGGAGTGTGGGGATCTACGAGCAGTACTTC	CAWSVGIYEQYF
TRBV29-1	-	few	TRBJ2-5	TGCAGCGTTGTCGGCGGACAAGAGACCCAGTACTTC	CSVVGGQETQYF
TRBV7-2	TRBD2	few	TRBJ2-7	TGTGCCACCGAGGGGGGTAGCGGGGGCCCGCAGTACTTC	CATEGGSGGPQYF
TRBV7-9	TRBD1	-	TRBJ1-5	TGTGCCAGCAGCTTCGGGACAGGTCCTGATCAGCCCCAGCATTTT	CASSFGTGPDQPQHF
TRBV27	-	-	TRBJ1-5	TGTGCCAGCAGTTTCACAGGGCGGCGCAATCAGCCCCAGCATTTT	CASSFTGRRNQPQHF
TRBV30	TRBD2	-	TRBJ2-4	TGTGCCGGGACTAGCGGGGGGGCGTACATTCAGTACTTC	CAGTSGGAYIQYF
TRBV27	-	-	TRBJ1-5	TGTGCCAGCTCGCCAACAGCAAATCAGCCCCAGCATTTT	CASSPTANQPQHF
TRBV6-5	TRBD1	-	TRBJ1-4	TGTGCCAGCAGTTCAGGGGGCGATGAAAAACTGTTTTTT	CASSSGGDEKLFF
TRBV29-1	TRBD1	few	TRBJ2-5	TGCAGCGTTGAAGACACAGGGGGCCGGGAGACCCAGTACTTC	CSVEDTGGRETQYF
TRBV14	-	-	TRBJ1-1	TGTGCCAGCAGCCAACACAGGGAAGTCGCTGAAGCTTTCTTT	CASSQHREVAEAFF
TRBV4-1	-	-	TRBJ2-5	TGCGCCAGCAGCCTTAACCAGGGAAGTGGAGAGACCCAGTACTTC	CASSLNQGSGETQYF
TRBV4-1	-	-	TRBJ1-2	TGCGCCAGCAGCCAAGTTGGGACGATCGGATATGGCTACACCTTC	CASSQVGTIGYGYTF
TRBV6-9	-	-	TRBJ2-1	TGTGCCAGCGCCTCCAATGAGCAGTTCTTC	CASASNEQFF
TRBV30	-	-	TRBJ1-2	TGTGCCTGGAGTGTGTCCAGGGACGCGAATGGCTACACCTTC	CAWSVSRDANGYTF
TRBV20-1	-	-	TRBJ1-1	TGCAGTGCTAGTGGCTACACTGAAGCTTTCTTT	CSASGYTEAFF
TRBV5-1	-	-	TRBJ1-1	TGCGCCAGCAGCGGCAGGGGAAAAAACACTGAAGCTTTCTTT	CASSGRGKNTEAFF
TRBV5-6	TRBD1	-	TRBJ1-2	TGTGCCAGCAGCCAGGACAGGGGCCATGGCTACACCTTC	CASSQDRGHGYTF
TRBV7-8	-	-	TRBJ2-5	TGTGCCAGCAGCTTAGCGTTACGGGGGGCGCGTGAGACCCAGTACTTC	CASSLALRGARETQYF
TRBV27	-	once	TRBJ1-2	TGTGCCAGCAGCCCCTGGGGGCAGAGGGATGGCTACACCTTC	CASSPWGQRDGYTF
TRBV2	-	few	TRBJ1-5	TGTGCCAGCAGTGAGGGGTTTCAGCCCCAGCATTTT	CASSEGFQPQHF
TRBV10-3	-	-	TRBJ2-7	TGTGCCATCAGTGAGAGCCCAACCTACGAGCAGTACTTC	CAISESPTYEQYF
TRBV29-1	-	-	TRBJ1-5	TGCAGCGTCCGAGATAGCAATCAGCCCCAGCATTTT	CSVRDSNQPQHF
TRBV6-6	TRBD2	-	TRBJ2-1	TGTGCCAGCAGCCCGGGAGGGGGTGAGCAGTTCTTC	CASSPGGGEQFF
TRBV29-1	-	-	TRBJ2-2	TGCAGCGTTGTTGGGGGAACCACCGGGGAGCTGTTTTTT	CSVVGGTTGELFF
TRBV30	-	-	TRBJ2-2	TGTGCCTGGAGACGGGGGAGCGGGGAGCTGTTTTTT	CAWRRGSGELFF
TRBV29-1	-	-	TRBJ1-2	TGCAGCGTTGATGTTGCTCTTGGCGGTGGCTACACCTTC	CSVDVALGGGYTF
TRBV5-4	-	-	TRBJ2-1	TGTGCCAGCAAATACTACAATGAGCAGTTCTTC	CASKYYNEQFF
TRBV4-1	TRBD2	-	TRBJ2-3	TGCGCCAGCAGCCAAGGACTGACTAGCGGGGTTTCGGATACGCAGTATTTT	CASSQGLTSGVSDTQYF
TRBV18	-	few	TRBJ2-1	TGTGCCAGCTCACCCCCCTCCTACAATGAGCAGTTCTTC	CASSPPSYNEQFF
TRBV13	-	few	TRBJ2-6	TGTGCCAGCAGCTTAAAGACAGCTGGGGCCAACGTCCTGACTTTC	CASSLKTAGANVLTF
TRBV29-1	-	-	TRBJ2-2	TGCAGCGTCGAAGACACCGGGGGCGGGGAGCTGTTTTTT	CSVEDTGGGELFF
TRBV9	-	-	TRBJ2-2	TGTGCCAGCAGCCTAGGGCATGGACGGCTGGGCACCGGGGAGCTGTTTTTT	CASSLGHGRLGTGELFF
TRBV11-2	TRBD1	-	TRBJ1-4	TGTGCCAGCAGCTTAGGACGGGACAGAAGGGGTTTT	CASSLGRDRRGF
TRBV25-1	-	-	TRBJ1-2	TGTGCCAGCAGTCCCCGTGGGGCATACTATGGCTACACCTTC	CASSPRGAYYGYTF
TRBV5-1	-	-	TRBJ1-2	TGCGCCAGCAGCTTGGGGGCTGTCGGACGTTCCTTTGGCTACACCTTC	CASSLGAVGRSFGYTF
TRBV7-8	-	many	TRBJ1-5	TGTGCCAGCAGCGATACTAACAGAGATCAGCCCCAGCATTTT	CASSDTNRDQPQHF
TRBV6-5	-	-	TRBJ1-5	TGTGCCAGCAGTTACTCTGGAGGGAGCCGCAATCAGCCCCAGCATTTT	CASSYSGGSRNQPQHF
TRBV5-6	-	few	TRBJ2-7	TGTGCCAGCAGCTTAGGGGCCGGGACCTACGAGCAGTACTTC	CASSLGAGTYEQYF
TRBV7-2	-	-	TRBJ2-2	TGTGCCAGCAGCCTGACGGGAGACCGGGAGCTGTTTTTT	CASSLTGDRELFF
TRBV5-1	-	-	TRBJ2-3	TGCGCCAGCAGTCCTAGCGCGGGCACAGATACGCAGTATTTT	CASSPSAGTDTQYF
TRBV4-2	-	few	TRBJ1-1	TGTGCCAGCAGCCAAGTTACAGTGAACACTGAAGCTTTCTTT	CASSQVTVNTEAFF
TRBV15	-	-	TRBJ1-5	TGTGCCACCAGCAGAGATGGGGCCGGGAGTCGGCCCCAGCATTTT	CATSRDGAGSRPQHF
TRBV25-1	-	-	TRBJ1-1	TGTGCCAGACTCCCACAGGGTCAGCACACTGAAGCTTTCTTT	CARLPQGQHTEAFF
TRBV25-1	TRBD1	-	TRBJ1-2	TGTGCCAGCAGTGGATACGGACAGGGGGAGAGCGGCTACACCTTC	CASSGYGQGESGYTF
TRBV30	-	-	TRBJ2-2	TGTGCCTGGTCTGTGGCCGGGGAGCTGTTTTTT	CAWSVAGELFF
TRBV5-1	TRBD1	few	TRBJ1-5	TGCGCCAGCAGCTTGGATGGGACAGCGAATCAGCCCCAGCATTTT	CASSLDGTANQPQHF
TRBV6-5	-	-	TRBJ1-5	TGTGCCAGCAGTTCCAATGGGAGGGGAAAGCCCCAGCATTTT	CASSSNGRGKPQHF
TRBV15	-	-	TRBJ2-7	TGTGCCACCAGCAGAGCTCGGGGGAGCAACGAGCAGTACTTC	CATSRARGSNEQYF
TRBV7-2	-	few	TRBJ1-3	TGTGCCAGCAGCACAGACAGGTTCTCTGGAAACACCATATATTTT	CASSTDRFSGNTIYF
TRBV25-1	TRBD1	-	TRBJ2-4	TGTGCCAGCAGTGATCAGACAGGGCAAGGACTAAACATTCAGTACTTC	CASSDQTGQGLNIQYF
TRBV6-1	TRBD1	-	TRBJ1-1	TGTGCCAGCAGTGAAAGGACAGGGGAAAACACTGAAGCTTTCTTT	CASSERTGENTEAFF